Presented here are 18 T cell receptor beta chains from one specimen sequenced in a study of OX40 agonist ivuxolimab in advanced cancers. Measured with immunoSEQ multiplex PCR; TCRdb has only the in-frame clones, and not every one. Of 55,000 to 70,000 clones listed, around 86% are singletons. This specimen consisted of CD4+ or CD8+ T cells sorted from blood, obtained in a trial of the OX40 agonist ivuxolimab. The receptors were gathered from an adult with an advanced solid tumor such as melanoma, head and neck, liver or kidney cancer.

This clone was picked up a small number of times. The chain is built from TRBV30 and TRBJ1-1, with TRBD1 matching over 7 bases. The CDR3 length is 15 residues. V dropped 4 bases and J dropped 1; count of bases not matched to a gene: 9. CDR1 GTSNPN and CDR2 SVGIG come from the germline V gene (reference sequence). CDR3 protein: CAWTTGAQGNTEAFF. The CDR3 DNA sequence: TGTGCCTGGACCACAGGGGCCCAGGGGAACACTGAAGCTTTCTTT.

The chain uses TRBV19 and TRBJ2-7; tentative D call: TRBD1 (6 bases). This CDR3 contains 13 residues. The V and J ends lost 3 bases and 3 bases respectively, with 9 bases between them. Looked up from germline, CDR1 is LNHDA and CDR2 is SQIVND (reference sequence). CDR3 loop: CASSMGQRYEQYF. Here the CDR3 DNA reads TGTGCCAGTAGTATGGGACAACGCTACGAGCAGTACTTC.

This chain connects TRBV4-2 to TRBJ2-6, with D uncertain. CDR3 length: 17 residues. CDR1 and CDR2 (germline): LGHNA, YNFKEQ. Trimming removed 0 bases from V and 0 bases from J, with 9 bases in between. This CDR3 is CASSQEYSYSGANVLTF. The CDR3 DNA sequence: TGTGCCAGCAGCCAAGAGTACAGCTACTCTGGGGCCAACGTCCTGACTTTC.

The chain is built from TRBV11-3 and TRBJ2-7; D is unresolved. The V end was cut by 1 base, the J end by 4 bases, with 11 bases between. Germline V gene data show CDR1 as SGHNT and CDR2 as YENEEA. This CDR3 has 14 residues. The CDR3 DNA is TGTGCCAGCAGCTTAGCAGGCAACTCTTACGAGCAGTACTTC. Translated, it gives CASSLAGNSYEQYF.

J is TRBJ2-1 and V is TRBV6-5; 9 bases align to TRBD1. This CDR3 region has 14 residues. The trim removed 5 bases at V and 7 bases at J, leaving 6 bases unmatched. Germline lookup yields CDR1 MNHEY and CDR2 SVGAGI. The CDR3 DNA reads TGTGCCAGCAGTCCGGACAGGGGAGGGAATGAGCAGTTCTTC. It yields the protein CASSPDRGGNEQFF.

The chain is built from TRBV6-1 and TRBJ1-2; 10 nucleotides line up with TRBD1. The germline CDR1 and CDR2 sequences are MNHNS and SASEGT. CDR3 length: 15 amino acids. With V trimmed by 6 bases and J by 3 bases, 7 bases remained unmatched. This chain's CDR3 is CASRMGQGFYYGYTF. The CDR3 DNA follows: TGTGCCAGCAGGATGGGACAGGGGTTTTACTATGGCTACACCTTC.

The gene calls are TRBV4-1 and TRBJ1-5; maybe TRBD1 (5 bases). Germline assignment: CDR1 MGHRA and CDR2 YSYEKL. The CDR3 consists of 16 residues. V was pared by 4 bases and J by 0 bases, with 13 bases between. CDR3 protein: CASSRGRESSNQPQHF. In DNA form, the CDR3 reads TGCGCCAGCAGCCGGGGCAGGGAGAGTAGCAATCAGCCCCAGCATTTT.

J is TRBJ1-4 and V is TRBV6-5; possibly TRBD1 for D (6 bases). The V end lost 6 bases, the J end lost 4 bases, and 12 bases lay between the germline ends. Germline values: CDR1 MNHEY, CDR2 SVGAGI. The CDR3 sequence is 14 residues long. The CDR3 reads CASRTGQFNEKLFF. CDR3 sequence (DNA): TGTGCCAGCAGAACTGGACAGTTTAATGAAAAACTGTTTTTT.

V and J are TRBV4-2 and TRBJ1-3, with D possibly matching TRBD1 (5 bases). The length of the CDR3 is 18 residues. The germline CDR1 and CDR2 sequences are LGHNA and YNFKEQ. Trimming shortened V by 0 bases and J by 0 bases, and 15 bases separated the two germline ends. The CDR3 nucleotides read TGTGCCAGCAGCCAAGAGCGGTTAACAGGAGTCTCTGGAAACACCATATATTTT. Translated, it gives CASSQERLTGVSGNTIYF.

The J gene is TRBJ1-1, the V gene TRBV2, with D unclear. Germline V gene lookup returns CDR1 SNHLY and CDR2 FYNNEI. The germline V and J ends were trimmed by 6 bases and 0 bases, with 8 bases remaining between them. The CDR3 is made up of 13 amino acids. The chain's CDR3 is CASSENMNTEAFF. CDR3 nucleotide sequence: TGTGCCAGCAGCGAAAATATGAACACTGAAGCTTTCTTT.

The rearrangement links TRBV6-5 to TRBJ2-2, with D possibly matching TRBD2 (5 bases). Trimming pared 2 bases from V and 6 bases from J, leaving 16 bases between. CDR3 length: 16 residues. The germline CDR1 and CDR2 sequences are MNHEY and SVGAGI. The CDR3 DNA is TGTGCCAGCAGTTACGGGGAGATCAACCGGGCCGGGGAGCTGTTTTTT. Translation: CASSYGEINRAGELFF.

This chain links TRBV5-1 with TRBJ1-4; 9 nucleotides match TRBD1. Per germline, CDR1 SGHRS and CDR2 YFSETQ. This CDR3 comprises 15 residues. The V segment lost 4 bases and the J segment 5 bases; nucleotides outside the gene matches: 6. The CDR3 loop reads CASSLGTGRNEKLFF. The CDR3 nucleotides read TGCGCCAGCAGCCTTGGGACAGGGCGGAATGAAAAACTGTTTTTT.

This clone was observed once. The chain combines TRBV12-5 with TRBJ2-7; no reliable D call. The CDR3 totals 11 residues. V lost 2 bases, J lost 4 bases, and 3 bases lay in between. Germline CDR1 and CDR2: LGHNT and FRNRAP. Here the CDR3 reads CASGLMYEQYF. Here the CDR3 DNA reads TGTGCTAGTGGTTTGATGTACGAGCAGTACTTC.

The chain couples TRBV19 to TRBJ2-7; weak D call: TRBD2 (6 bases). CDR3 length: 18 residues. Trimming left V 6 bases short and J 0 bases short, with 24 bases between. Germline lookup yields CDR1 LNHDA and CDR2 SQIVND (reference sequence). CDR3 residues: CASSLTGTGSSLSYEQYF. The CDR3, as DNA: TGTGCCAGTAGCCTCACCGGGACTGGATCCTCTCTCTCCTACGAGCAGTACTTC.

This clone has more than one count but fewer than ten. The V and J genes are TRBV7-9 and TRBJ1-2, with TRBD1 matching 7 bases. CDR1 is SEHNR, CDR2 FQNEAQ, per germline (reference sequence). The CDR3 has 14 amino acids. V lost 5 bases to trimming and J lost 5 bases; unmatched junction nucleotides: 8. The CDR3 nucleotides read TGTGCCAGCAGCGCCAGGGGACAGCGGTATGGCTACACCTTC. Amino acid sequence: CASSARGQRYGYTF. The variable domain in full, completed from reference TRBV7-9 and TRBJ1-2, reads DTGVSQNPRHKITKRGQNVTFRCDPISEHNRLYWYRQTLGQGPEFLTYFQNEAQLEKSRLLSDRFSAERPKGSFSTLEIQRTEQGDSAMYLCASSARGQRYGYTFGSGTRLTVV.

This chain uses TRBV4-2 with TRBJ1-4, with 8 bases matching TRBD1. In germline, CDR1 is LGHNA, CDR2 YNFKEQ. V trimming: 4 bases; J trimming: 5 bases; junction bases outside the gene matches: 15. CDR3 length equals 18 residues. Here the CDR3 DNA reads TGTGCCAGCAGCCCCACAGGGGCCCGGACAGGGAAAAATGAAAAACTGTTTTTT. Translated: CASSPTGARTGKNEKLFF.

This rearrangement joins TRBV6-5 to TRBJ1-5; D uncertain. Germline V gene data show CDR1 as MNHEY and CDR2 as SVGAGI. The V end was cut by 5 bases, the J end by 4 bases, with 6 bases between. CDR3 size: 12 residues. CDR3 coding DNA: TGTGCCAGCAGTGGGCGAAATCAGCCCCAGCATTTT. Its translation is CASSGRNQPQHF.

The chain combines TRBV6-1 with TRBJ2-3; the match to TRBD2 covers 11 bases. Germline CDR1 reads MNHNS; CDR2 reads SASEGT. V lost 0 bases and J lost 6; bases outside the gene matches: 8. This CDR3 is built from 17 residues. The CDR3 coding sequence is TGTGCCAGCAGTGAAGCGCGACTAGCGGGGCCAGGGGATACGCAGTATTTT. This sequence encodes CASSEARLAGPGDTQYF.